A single sample is the source of the 25 T cell receptor beta chains below, sequenced in a study of T-cell memory formation after mild COVID-19. From the 5' RACE reads, TCRdb called clonotypes with MiXCR, one entry per CDR3 protein. The data show some 15,000 distinct CDR3 sequences, roughly a fifth seen once. Sequenced input: PBMCs or a T cell subset sorted from them (not recorded which). Receptors were obtained from an adult woman who had mild COVID-19 (a few samples of this study predate the infection). Cell type and time point are not known.

Many counts were recorded for this clonotype. The V call is TRBV24-1, the J call TRBJ2-3; TRBD2 matches 8 bases. The germline V gene has CDR1 KGHDR and CDR2 SFDVKD. The CDR3 contains 17 residues. V dropped 1 base and J dropped 3; count of bases not matched to a gene: 8. In nucleotides, the CDR3 is TGTGCCACCAGTGATTTCTACAGCGGGGGAGAGACAGATACGCAGTATTTT. Encoded protein: CATSDFYSGGETDTQYF.

This clonotype was picked up many times. The chain has TRBV6-1 and TRBJ2-1, with a weak D call TRBD2 (6 bases). The V gene's germline CDR1 is MNHNS and CDR2 SASEGT. V lost 1 base, J lost 3 bases, and 16 bases lay in between. The CDR3 extends over 17 amino acids. The CDR3 sequence is CASSEELAGPFYNEQFF. The CDR3 DNA reads as TGTGCCAGCAGTGAAGAACTGGCGGGACCCTTCTACAATGAGCAGTTCTTC.

This clonotype has only a few counts. The chain joins TRBV27 to TRBJ1-2, with no clear D. V was pared by 2 bases and J by 0 bases, with 4 bases between. Germline V CDR1 and CDR2: MNHEY, SMNVEV (reference sequence). The CDR3 extends over 13 amino acids. CDR3 in amino acids: CASSLVANYGYTF. The CDR3 DNA sequence: TGTGCCAGCAGTTTAGTAGCTAACTATGGCTACACCTTC.

This clonotype occurred many times. The chain is built from TRBV24-1 and TRBJ1-1; D remains unclear. The CDR3 consists of 13 residues. Between the trimmed V and J ends, which lost 5 bases and 0 bases, there was a span of 6 bases. Germline lookup yields CDR1 KGHDR and CDR2 SFDVKD. The CDR3 spells CATSGRMNTEAFF. The CDR3 coding sequence is TGTGCCACCAGTGGTCGGATGAACACTGAAGCTTTCTTT.

The chain uses TRBV7-2 and TRBJ2-1, with TRBD2 matching 12 bases. The CDR3 spans 17 residues. Germline V CDR1 and CDR2: SGHTA, FQGNSA. V gave up 4 bases and J gave up 6 bases; unmatched junction bases: 10. DNA of the CDR3: TGTGCCAGCAGCTCGGAACCTCGACTAGCGGGGGTCAATGAGCAGTTCTTC. Protein sequence: CASSSEPRLAGVNEQFF.

Ten or more counts support this clonotype. The rearrangement uses TRBV6-5 and TRBJ2-7; 8 nucleotides agree with TRBD2. This CDR3 is built from 13 residues. In germline, CDR1 is MNHEY, CDR2 SVGAGI. V was pared by 4 bases and J by 3 bases, with 2 bases of the junction left unmatched. The CDR3 DNA follows: TGTGCCAGCAGTTGGACTAGCAGCTACGAGCAGTACTTC. It codes for CASSWTSSYEQYF.

There are many counts of this clonotype. The chain carries TRBV2 and TRBJ2-1, with 9 bases matching TRBD2. Germline CDR1 and CDR2: SNHLY and FYNNEI. Trimming took 3 bases from V and 0 from J; bases not matched to a gene: 6. This CDR3 is built from 17 residues. The CDR3 is CASSDPSGNPSYNEQFF. DNA of the CDR3: TGTGCCAGCAGTGACCCTAGCGGGAACCCCTCCTACAATGAGCAGTTCTTC.

This clonotype was counted many times. V usage is TRBV12-3 or TRBV12-4 and J usage is TRBJ2-6; D is possibly TRBD2 (5 bases). The CDR3 length is 18 residues. The V end was cut by 6 bases, the J end by 0 bases, with 18 bases between. In DNA, the CDR3 is TGTGCCAGCAGCACCTATCTAGCTCTCCCCTCTGGGGCCAACGTCCTGACTTTC. It encodes CASSTYLALPSGANVLTF.

This clonotype was counted at least ten times. The chain recombines TRBV21-1 with TRBJ2-1; no DNA check was done on the table's D call, TRBD2. TRBV21-1 is reported as a pseudogene. The CDR3 is 17 amino acids. The CDR3 here is CASSKPYLAGIYNEQFF. Written as DNA, the CDR3 is TGTGCCAGCAGCAAGCCGTATCTAGCGGGGATTTACAATGAGCAGTTCTTC.

This clonotype was observed many times. The V and J genes are TRBV9 and TRBJ1-2; maybe TRBD1 (6 bases). This CDR3 is built from 17 residues. V lost 0 bases to trimming and J lost 0 bases, with 15 bases between them. Germline V gives CDR1 SGDLS, CDR2 YYNGEE. The CDR3 sequence is CASSVGDKGGPNYGYTF. CDR3 bases: TGTGCCAGCAGCGTAGGGGATAAGGGGGGGCCTAACTATGGCTACACCTTC.

This clonotype appeared once. This chain joins TRBV6-5 and TRBJ2-2, with 8 bases aligning to TRBD2. Germline lookup yields CDR1 MNHEY and CDR2 SVGAGI. The CDR3 totals 15 residues. The J segment lost 2 bases and the V segment lost 10 bases, leaving 9 bases of the junction unmatched. CDR3 sequence reads: CAILRGGLNTGELFF. For the CDR3, the DNA is TGTGCCATCCTACGGGGGGGCTTAAACACCGGGGAGCTGTTTTTT.

This clonotype has a count of ten or more. The chain recombines TRBV7-9 with TRBJ2-4; D might be TRBD1 (7 bases). From germline, CDR1 is SEHNR and CDR2 FQNEAQ (reference sequence). V was pared by 5 bases and J by 0 bases, with 8 bases between. This CDR3 contains 14 residues. The CDR3 spells CASSQGGAKNIQYF. The CDR3 DNA follows: TGTGCCAGCAGCCAGGGGGGAGCCAAAAACATTCAGTACTTC.

This clonotype has ten or more counts. The chain recombines TRBV20-1 with TRBJ2-1; D might be TRBD2 (7 bases). The CDR3 runs to 17 residues. CDR1 and CDR2 (germline): DFQATT, SNEGSKA (reference sequence). V was shortened by 5 bases and J by 2 bases, with 22 bases between the two germline ends. This chain's CDR3 is CSAPPGGLNLAYNEQFF. The CDR3 DNA reads TGCAGTGCTCCTCCCGGGGGGCTGAACCTGGCCTACAATGAGCAGTTCTTC.

The chain is built from TRBV19 and TRBJ1-1, with TRBD1 identical over 9 bases. Germline V CDR1 and CDR2: LNHDA, SQIVND (reference sequence). V lost 5 bases, J lost 1 base, and 8 bases stayed unmatched. The CDR3 totals 16 residues. The CDR3 nucleotides are TGTGCCAGTAGTTCTTGGACAGGGGCGGAGAACACTGAAGCTTTCTTT. Encoded protein: CASSSWTGAENTEAFF.

This clonotype was counted at least ten times. V and J are TRBV9 and TRBJ1-2, with 8 bases lining up with TRBD1. CDR1 SGDLS and CDR2 YYNGEE come from the germline V gene. After removal of 4 bases from V and 3 bases from J, the junction contained 5 bases not matched to a gene. The CDR3 covers 14 residues. The CDR3 nucleotides read TGTGCCAGCAGCCTAACAGGGGGGGACTATGGCTACACCTTC. Protein sequence: CASSLTGGDYGYTF.

This clonotype occurred many times. The chain recombines TRBV18 with TRBJ1-1; tentative D call: TRBD1 (5 bases). Per the germline V gene, CDR1 is KGHSH and CDR2 is LQKENI. This CDR3 is 14 amino acids long. V was cut by 5 bases and J by 3 bases, with 13 bases left in between. In DNA, the CDR3 is TGTGCCAGCTCAACCTTGGGGGTCGACACTGAAGCTTTCTTT. This sequence encodes CASSTLGVDTEAFF. The whole variable domain, filled in from reference TRBV18 and TRBJ1-1, reads NAGVMQNPRHLVRRRGQEARLRCSPMKGHSHVYWYRQLPEEGLKFMVYLQKENIIDESGMPKERFSAEFPKEGPSILRIQQVVRGDSAAYFCASSTLGVDTEAFFGQGTRLTVV.

This clonotype was recorded many times. The chain is built from TRBV5-6 and TRBJ1-1; 7 bases map to TRBD1. J gave up 1 base and V 0 bases, and 3 bases lay outside the gene matches. CDR3 length: 15 residues. Germline lookup yields CDR1 SGHDT and CDR2 YYEEEE. The CDR3 region has the DNA TGTGCCAGCAGCTTGGGACAGGGAAGGAACACTGAAGCTTTCTTT. Its translation: CASSLGQGRNTEAFF.

Ten or more counts support this clonotype. The CDR3 protein is CASSLPGQGAFF. In nucleotides, the CDR3 is TGTGCCAGCAGTCTCCCGGGACAGGGCGCTTTCTTT. The chain is built from TRBV12-3 or TRBV12-4 and TRBJ1-1; 9 nucleotides align to TRBD1. This CDR3 comprises 12 residues. The V and J ends lost 5 bases and 11 bases, in that order; junction bases with no gene match: 6.

This clonotype was found many times. V usage is TRBV19 and J usage is TRBJ2-2; the D gene is possibly TRBD2 (6 bases). Germline assignment: CDR1 LNHDA and CDR2 SQIVND (reference sequence). V lost 11 bases and J lost 3, with 22 bases in between. This CDR3 spans 16 amino acids. In DNA form, the CDR3 reads TGTGCCTCAAATTGGGGGGTGTCACCGGACACCGGGGAGCTGTTTTTT. This codes for CASNWGVSPDTGELFF.

In this sample, this clonotype turned up many times. The rearrangement links TRBV27 to TRBJ2-5, with a possible D match to TRBD1 (6 bases). From germline, CDR1 is MNHEY and CDR2 SMNVEV (reference sequence). Trimming left V 0 bases short and J 5 bases short, with 16 bases between. This CDR3 comprises 16 residues. The CDR3, as DNA: TGTGCCAGCAGTTTATCGTTTCGGCAGGGGCGGGAGACCCAGTACTTC. Translating gives CASSLSFRQGRETQYF.

This clonotype was seen many times. The chain uses TRBV7-2 and TRBJ1-2; unclear D gene. Germline CDR1 reads SGHTA; CDR2 reads FQGNSA. The CDR3 has 15 amino acids. Trimming took off 2 bases at V and 3 bases at J, with 13 bases between the two ends. Written as DNA, the CDR3 is TGTGCCAGCAGCTTATCTCTCCTGGCCTACTATGGCTACACCTTC. It specifies CASSLSLLAYYGYTF.

This clonotype was seen ten or more times. This sequence joins TRBV7-7 and TRBJ2-3; possibly TRBD2 for D (6 bases). The CDR3 covers 14 residues. The ends were cut back, 5 bases at V and 0 bases at J, with 9 bases in the middle. Per the germline V gene, CDR1 is SSHAT and CDR2 is FNYEAQ (reference sequence). The CDR3 DNA follows: TGTGCCAGCAGCCCCGGGACTAGCACAGATACGCAGTATTTT. Protein: CASSPGTSTDTQYF.

This clonotype was seen repeatedly, ten times or more. This sequence joins TRBV6-2 or TRBV6-3 and TRBJ1-1; D unresolved. CDR1 and CDR2 from the germline V gene are MNHEY and SVGEGT. The CDR3 contains 13 residues. The germline V and J ends were trimmed by 4 bases and 0 bases, with 6 bases remaining between them. CDR3 in DNA: TGTGCCAGCAGTTCTGGGGTGAACACTGAAGCTTTCTTT. It is translated as CASSSGVNTEAFF.

Many counts were recorded for this clonotype. The chain recombines TRBV19 with TRBJ1-2; D is unclear. This CDR3 has 14 residues. V was clipped by 1 base and J by 5 bases, with 11 bases between them. CDR1 is LNHDA, CDR2 SQIVND, per germline (reference sequence). The DNA of the CDR3 is TGTGCCAGTAGTATAGTGCAGTTGACTTATGGCTACACCTTC. Amino acids: CASSIVQLTYGYTF. Complete variable domain (other parts from reference TRBV19 and TRBJ1-2): DGGITQSPKYLFRKEGQNVTLSCEQNLNHDAMYWYRQDPGQGLRLIYYSQIVNDFQKGDIAEGYSVSREKKESFPLTVTSAQKNPTAFYLCASSIVQLTYGYTFGSGTRLTVV.

This clonotype was recorded many times. The gene calls are TRBV5-1 and TRBJ2-1; possible D gene TRBD1, 5 bases. This CDR3 is 15 amino acids long. Per germline, CDR1 SGHRS and CDR2 YFSETQ. Trimming shortened V by 0 bases and J by 12 bases, and 19 bases separated the two germline ends. The CDR3 loop is CASSLGDQLGVTQFF. The DNA of the CDR3 is TGCGCCAGCAGCTTGGGGGATCAGCTAGGGGTGACGCAGTTCTTC. Full variable domain (remainder filled in from reference TRBV5-1 and TRBJ2-1): KAGVTQTPRYLIKTRGQQVTLSCSPISGHRSVSWYQQTPGQGLQFLFEYFSETQRNKGNFPGRFSGRQFSNSRSEMNVSTLELGDSALYLCASSLGDQLGVTQFFGPGTRLTVL.